What follows describes a single TCR beta chain. Its specificity is unknown. Using its own MiXCR run on the RT-PCR reads, TCRdb lists one record per CDR3 protein. The sample has over 800,000 distinct CDR3 sequences, around 21% seen once. This specimen belongs to a study of response to subunit inactivated influenza vaccine. Overall study findings and caveats: Only a handful of new T cells, the authors suggested, are recruited with each seasonal influenza vaccination.

The CDR3 is 12 amino acids. V was pared by 7 bases and J by 3 bases, with 11 bases between. From germline, CDR1 is SQVTM and CDR2 ANQGSEA. The sequences come from PBMCs from blood, collected roughly 5 days after vaccination. The chain links TRBV29-1 to TRBJ2-3, with D uncertain. This sequence was found in a man aged 50-60 years who received an inactivated influenza vaccine. This chain's CDR3 is CSGEVGTDTQYF. CDR3 bases: TGCAGCGGTGAGGTGGGGACAGATACGCAGTATTTT.